This T cell receptor (beta chain) was found in a study of T cells in Graves' hyperthyroidism and ophthalmopathy. Whole-study results and caveats: Peripheral blood also featured most of the thyroid clonotypes expanded above 0.001. Stable hyperthyroidism and ophthalmopathy were separated using 13 V-J signatures.

Template material for amplifying TCR beta CDR3 regions consisted of RNA transcripts. The TCR CDR3 first-round RT-PCR relied on the HTBI primer set. Each CDR3 protein is one row after TCRdb ran MiXCR on the multiplex PCR reads. Seen here are roughly 570,000 distinct CDR3 sequences, about half observed once, and the top ten hold around 7.7%. V was cut by 2 bases and J by 11 bases, with 8 bases left in between. The CDR3 runs to 12 residues. Germline loops: CDR1 SGDLS, CDR2 YYNGEE. Clinical symptoms, serum thyroxine, TRAb, thyroid ultrasound and orbital computed tomography informed diagnoses. About this clonotype: Its antigen remains unknown.

The sample taken for sequencing was peripheral blood or thyroid tissue (not recorded which). This clonotype originated in a woman between 18 and 29 years old with Graves' hyperthyroidism. This chain uses TRBV9 with TRBJ2-6; no firm D call. The CDR3 nucleotides read TGTGCCAGCAGCGTGGGTCAGGACGTCCTGACTTTC. Translation: CASSVGQDVLTF.